The text below deals with one T cell receptor (beta chain). The CDR3 totals 15 residues. The V and J ends lost 8 bases and 9 bases, in that order; junction bases with no gene match: 15. Germline assignment: CDR1 MNHEY and CDR2 SVGAGI. Survey-level TCR beta sequencing used the immunoSEQ assay. The method was immunoSEQ multiplex PCR; TCRdb's version includes in-frame clones alone and lacks a portion of them. The data contain approximately 70,000 clones, just over 90% of them singletons. The sequenced sample consisted of PBMCs. This chain links TRBV6-5 with TRBJ2-1; TRBD2 agrees at 8 bases. The TCR originated in a middle-aged man with rheumatoid arthritis. The CDR3 DNA sequence: TGTGCCAGCCGACGGGACGGTAGCGGGACTGGTGAGCAGTTCTTC. This translates into CASRRDGSGTGEQFF.